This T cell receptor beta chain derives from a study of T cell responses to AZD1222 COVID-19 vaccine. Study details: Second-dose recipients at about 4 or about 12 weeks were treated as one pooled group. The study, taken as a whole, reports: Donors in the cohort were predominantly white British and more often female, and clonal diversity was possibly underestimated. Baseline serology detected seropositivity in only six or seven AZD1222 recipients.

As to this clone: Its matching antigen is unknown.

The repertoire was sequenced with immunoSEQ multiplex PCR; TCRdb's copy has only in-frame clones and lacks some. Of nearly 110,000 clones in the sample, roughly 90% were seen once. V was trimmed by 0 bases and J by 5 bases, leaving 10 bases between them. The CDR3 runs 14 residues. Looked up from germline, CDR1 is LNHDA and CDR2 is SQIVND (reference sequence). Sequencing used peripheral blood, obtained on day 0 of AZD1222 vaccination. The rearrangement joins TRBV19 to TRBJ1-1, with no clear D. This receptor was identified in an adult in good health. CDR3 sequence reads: CASSIDSGDTEAFF. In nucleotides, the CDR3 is TGTGCCAGTAGTATAGATTCAGGAGATACTGAAGCTTTCTTT.